The source of this T cell receptor (beta chain) is a study of T cells in Graves' hyperthyroidism and ophthalmopathy. In the study overall: Specimen type is peripheral blood, collected at initial diagnosis prior to any treatment.

The CDR3 sequence is 20 residues long. V shed 3 bases, J shed 0 bases, and the junction held 13 bases outside the gene matches. Germline values: CDR1 ENHRY, CDR2 SYGVKD. Amplified regions were TCR beta CDR3 sequences from RNA transcripts. An initial round of RT-PCR targeting the TCR CDR3 relied on the HTBI primer set. TCRdb re-called the multiplex PCR reads with MiXCR, one entry per CDR3 protein. This sample has approximately 400,000 distinct CDR3 sequences, with roughly 14% found just once. This clonotype was detected many times. This chain links TRBV10-3 with TRBJ2-4; TRBD1 agrees at 11 bases. The sequence derives from a woman aged 55-70 years with Graves' hyperthyroidism. Sample: blood. CDR3 coding DNA: TGTGCCATCAGTGACTCTGACCGGGACAGGGGGTTTATAGCCAAAAACATTCAGTACTTC. Its translation is CAISDSDRDRGFIAKNIQYF.